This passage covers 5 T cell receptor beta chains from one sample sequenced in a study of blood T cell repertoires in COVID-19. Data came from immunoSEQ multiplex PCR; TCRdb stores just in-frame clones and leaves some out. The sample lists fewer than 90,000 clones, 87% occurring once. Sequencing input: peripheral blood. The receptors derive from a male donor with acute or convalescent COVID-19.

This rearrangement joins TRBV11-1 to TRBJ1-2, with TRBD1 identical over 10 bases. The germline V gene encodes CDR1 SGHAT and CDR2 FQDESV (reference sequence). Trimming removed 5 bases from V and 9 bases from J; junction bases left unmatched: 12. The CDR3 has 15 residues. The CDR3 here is CASSLNTGTGDRYTF. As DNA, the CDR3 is TGTGCCAGCAGCCTGAATACCGGGACAGGGGATCGCTACACCTTC. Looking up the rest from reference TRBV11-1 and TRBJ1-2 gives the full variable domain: EAEVAQSPRYKITEKSQAVAFWCDPISGHATLYWYRQILGQGPELLVQFQDESVVDDSQLPKDRFSAERLKGVDSTLKIQPAELGDSAMYLCASSLNTGTGDRYTFGSGTRLTVV.

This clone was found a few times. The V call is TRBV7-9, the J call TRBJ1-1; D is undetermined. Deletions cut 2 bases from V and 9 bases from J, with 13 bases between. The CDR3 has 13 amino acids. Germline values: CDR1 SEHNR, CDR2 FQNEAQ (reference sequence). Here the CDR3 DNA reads TGTGCCAGCAGCTTAAGAGAGGGTCTGAAAGCTTTCTTT. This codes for CASSLREGLKAFF.

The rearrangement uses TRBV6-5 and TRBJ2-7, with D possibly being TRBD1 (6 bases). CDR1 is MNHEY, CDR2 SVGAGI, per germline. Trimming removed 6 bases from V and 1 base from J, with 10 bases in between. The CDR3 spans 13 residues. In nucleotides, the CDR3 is TGTGCCAGCAGGCAGGGGAAGTCCTACGAGCAGTACTTC. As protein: CASRQGKSYEQYF.

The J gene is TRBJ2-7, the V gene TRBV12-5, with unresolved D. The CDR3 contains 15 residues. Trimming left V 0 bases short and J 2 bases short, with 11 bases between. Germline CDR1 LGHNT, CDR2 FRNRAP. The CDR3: CASGLVRQIPYEQYF. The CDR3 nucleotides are TGTGCTAGTGGTTTGGTCAGGCAGATTCCCTACGAGCAGTACTTC.

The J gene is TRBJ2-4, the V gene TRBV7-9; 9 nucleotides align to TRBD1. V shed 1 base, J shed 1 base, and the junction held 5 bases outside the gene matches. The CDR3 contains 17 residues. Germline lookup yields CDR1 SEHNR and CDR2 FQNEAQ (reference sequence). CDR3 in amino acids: CASSLVGQGDAKNIQYF. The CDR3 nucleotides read TGTGCCAGCAGCTTAGTGGGACAGGGTGACGCCAAAAACATTCAGTACTTC.